One and the same sample provided the 26 T cell receptor beta chains below, sequenced in a study of early T cells in non-severe SARS-CoV-2 infection. One entry per CDR3 protein results from TCRdb running MiXCR on the 5' RACE reads. The data contain 40,000 to 50,000 distinct CDR3 sequences, over 6% of them singletons. Sequenced material: whole blood. The receptors originated from an adult who was a healthcare worker with PCR-confirmed SARS-CoV-2 infection or an uninfected control (not recorded which).

This clonotype was recorded many times. The chain has TRBV11-3 and TRBJ2-3, with 9 bases that match TRBD2. This CDR3 has 15 amino acids. V trimming: 4 bases; J trimming: 3 bases; junction bases outside the gene matches: 5. CDR1 and CDR2 (germline): SGHNT, YENEEA. CDR3 bases: TGTGCCAGCAGCTCGCGGGGGGGCCTGACAGATACGCAGTATTTT. Its protein is CASSSRGGLTDTQYF.

The chain couples TRBV18 to TRBJ2-7, with D maybe TRBD1 (5 bases). Germline-derived CDR1 and CDR2 are KGHSH and LQKENI. The length of the CDR3 is 15 residues. V lost 3 bases, J lost 2 bases, and 14 bases lay in between. This chain's CDR3 is CASSPTGATPYEQYF. The CDR3 DNA follows: TGTGCCAGCTCACCTACAGGTGCTACGCCCTACGAGCAGTACTTC.

This clonotype has just a few counts. This chain joins TRBV30 and TRBJ1-3; TRBD1 matches 8 bases. Germline lookup yields CDR1 GTSNPN and CDR2 SVGIG (reference sequence). The V and J ends lost 7 bases and 4 bases, in that order; junction bases with no gene match: 9. This CDR3 has 14 residues. The CDR3 DNA follows: TGTGCCTTCATCGACAGGGGCGCGGGAAACACCATATATTTT. It translates to CAFIDRGAGNTIYF.

This clonotype was seen only a few times. The rearrangement links TRBV7-6 to TRBJ2-7; D tentatively reads TRBD1 or TRBD2 (5 bases each). Trimming cost V 1 base and J 3 bases, with 10 bases left between them. This CDR3 region has 14 residues. Germline-derived CDR1 and CDR2 are SGHVS and FNYEAQ. CDR3 loop: CASSLGDGVYEQYF. The CDR3 coding sequence is TGTGCCAGCAGCTTAGGGGACGGGGTCTACGAGCAGTACTTC.

Only a few counts were recorded for this clonotype. The rearrangement links TRBV28 to TRBJ1-2; D perhaps matches TRBD1 (6 bases). The V and J ends lost 3 bases and 6 bases respectively, with 17 bases between them. Per the germline V gene, CDR1 is MDHEN and CDR2 is SYDVKM. CDR3 length equals 15 residues. This CDR3 reads CASSFPGHGSDGYTF. The CDR3 DNA follows: TGTGCCAGCAGTTTTCCGGGACACGGCTCGGATGGCTACACCTTC.

This clonotype was found a few times. The chain has TRBV6-1 and TRBJ1-2; TRBD1 agrees at 9 bases. Germline V gene data show CDR1 as MNHNS and CDR2 as SASEGT. The trim removed 2 bases at V and 3 bases at J, leaving 4 bases unmatched. This CDR3 contains 15 residues. This CDR3 reads CASSERDREYYGYTF. CDR3 bases: TGTGCCAGCAGTGAAAGGGACAGGGAGTACTATGGCTACACCTTC.

This clonotype has more than one count but fewer than ten. The V call is TRBV29-1, the J call TRBJ1-5, with D possibly matching TRBD1 (5 bases). V lost 1 base, J lost 2 bases, and 12 bases lay in between. The V gene's germline CDR1 is SQVTM and CDR2 ANQGSEA. The CDR3 has 15 amino acids. The CDR3: CSVEVGGSGNQPQHF. CDR3 in DNA: TGCAGCGTTGAAGTTGGGGGTTCGGGCAATCAGCCCCAGCATTTT.

The chain employs TRBV11-2 and TRBJ1-1; unclear D gene. Germline V gene lookup returns CDR1 SGHAT and CDR2 FQNNGV. The CDR3 length is 13 residues. The germline V and J ends were trimmed by 2 bases and 4 bases, with 8 bases remaining between them. The CDR3 sequence: CASSLSAVTEAFF. The CDR3 DNA is TGTGCCAGCAGCTTATCGGCGGTCACTGAAGCTTTCTTT.

For this clonotype: A much larger clone differs from this one at a single base, so this may be a read error. It is likely a read error, because the conserved phenylalanine at the end of the CDR3 is missing. This chain links TRBV5-4 with TRBJ1-6; the D is unclear. V gave up 4 bases and J gave up 2 bases, with 10 bases separating them. The V gene's germline CDR1 is SGHNT and CDR2 YYREEE (reference sequence). This CDR3 has 15 residues. CDR3 nucleotides: TGTGCCAGCAGCCCCCGAAGCCCCTATAATTCACCCCTCCACTCT. Its translation: CASSPRSPYNSPLHS.

This clonotype has ten or more counts. V is TRBV29-1 and J is TRBJ1-2; no clear D gene. In germline, CDR1 is SQVTM, CDR2 ANQGSEA. This CDR3 spans 11 amino acids. Trimming left V 2 bases short and J 4 bases short, with 5 bases between. CDR3 DNA: TGCAGCGTTGAACAGTTCTATGGCTACACCTTC. It specifies CSVEQFYGYTF. The whole variable domain, remainder taken from reference TRBV29-1 and TRBJ1-2, is SAVISQKPSRDICQRGTSLTIQCQVDSQVTMMFWYRQQPGQSLTLIATANQGSEATYESGFVIDKFPISRPNLTFSTLTVSNMSPEDSSIYLCSVEQFYGYTFGSGTRLTVV.

This clonotype has more than one count but fewer than ten. The rearrangement uses TRBV7-9 and TRBJ2-5; 7 bases match TRBD1. The CDR3 is 14 residues long. Germline values: CDR1 SEHNR, CDR2 FQNEAQ (reference sequence). The J segment lost 1 base and the V segment lost 5 bases, leaving 4 bases of the junction unmatched. The CDR3: CASSLQGFQETQYF. The CDR3 nucleotides read TGTGCCAGCAGCCTACAGGGGTTCCAAGAGACCCAGTACTTC.

This clonotype was seen only a few times. A much larger clone lies one base from this, so it may be a read error. The CDR3 sequence: CASSPLFAADTRYF. CDR3 nucleotide sequence: TGTGCCAGCAGCCCGTTGTTTGCGGCAGATACGCGGTATTTT. The chain couples TRBV5-4 to TRBJ2-3, with D uncertain. The CDR3 length is 14 residues. Germline-derived CDR1 and CDR2 are SGHNT and YYREEE (reference sequence).

This clonotype came up a few times. The genes are TRBV4-3 and TRBJ1-1; D gene uncertain. The V and J ends lost 3 bases and 6 bases respectively, with 11 bases between them. Germline values: CDR1 LGHNA, CDR2 YSLEER. The CDR3 sequence is 13 residues long. Here the CDR3 DNA reads TGCGCCAGCAGCCACTCGGACCCCCCTGAAGCTTTCTTT. Translation gives CASSHSDPPEAFF.

This clonotype was counted only a few times. The J gene is TRBJ1-3, the V gene TRBV18; TRBD1 is a possible D gene (6 bases). CDR3 length equals 14 residues. Germline CDR1 reads KGHSH; CDR2 reads LQKENI. The V gene lost 2 bases and the J gene lost 6 bases, with 11 bases spanning the gap. Written as DNA, the CDR3 is TGTGCCAGCTCACCATCGACAGGTGTAAACACCATATATTTT. It encodes CASSPSTGVNTIYF.

There are a few counts of this clonotype. V gene TRBV18 combines with J gene TRBJ2-4, with D tentatively TRBD1 (6 bases). The CDR3 is 13 amino acids. Looked up from germline, CDR1 is KGHSH and CDR2 is LQKENI. Deletions cut 8 bases from V and 5 bases from J, with 13 bases between. The CDR3: CASTQGTQNIQYF. The CDR3 coding sequence is TGTGCCAGCACCCAAGGGACACAAAACATTCAGTACTTC.

V gene TRBV12-3 or TRBV12-4 combines with J gene TRBJ2-7, with D tentatively TRBD1 or TRBD2 (6 bases each). This CDR3 has 15 residues. Trimming took 1 base from V and 7 from J, leaving 17 bases between them. The CDR3 coding sequence is TGTGCCAGCAGTTTAGGGGATGGGGGGCCTCGGGAGCAGTACTTC. Its protein product is CASSLGDGGPREQYF.

This clonotype was seen ten or more times. The chain couples TRBV12-3 or TRBV12-4 to TRBJ1-1, with D perhaps TRBD1 (5 bases). The V gene lost 3 bases and the J gene lost 0 bases, with 20 bases spanning the gap. CDR3 length: 18 residues. CDR3 nucleotides: TGTGCCAGCAGTTTCCCCCTTTGGGGGTATTCTATGAACACTGAAGCTTTCTTT. Protein sequence: CASSFPLWGYSMNTEAFF.

CDR3 protein: CASSLGSAPPTDTQYF. CDR3 DNA: TGTGCCAGCAGTTTAGGGAGCGCGCCTCCCACAGATACGCAGTATTTT. The V gene is TRBV12-3 or TRBV12-4, the J gene TRBJ2-3; D is uncertain. This CDR3 is built from 16 residues. V shed 1 base and J shed 2 bases, with 13 bases lying between them.

This clonotype appeared a few times. This chain connects TRBV4-1 to TRBJ2-7; 8 bases are a match to TRBD1. Trimming removed 6 bases from V and 4 bases from J; junction bases left unmatched: 8. The CDR3 length is 14 residues. CDR1 and CDR2 (germline): MGHRA, YSYEKL. CDR3 protein: CASSWTGTGYEQYF. The CDR3 nucleotides are TGCGCCAGCAGTTGGACAGGGACCGGGTACGAGCAGTACTTC.

This clonotype occurred a few times. The rearrangement links TRBV29-1 to TRBJ2-7, with D possibly matching TRBD1 (5 bases). CDR1 SQVTM and CDR2 ANQGSEA come from the germline V gene. The CDR3 is 14 amino acids. The V end lost 4 bases, the J end lost 7 bases, and 20 bases lay between the germline ends. The CDR3, as DNA: TGCAGCGTTGGAGGTGGTCAGGGTCAGGATGAGCAGTACTTC. It encodes CSVGGGQGQDEQYF.

In its sample, this clonotype was seen many times. The chain couples TRBV20-1 to TRBJ2-3; 9 bases are shared with TRBD2. Germline V gives CDR1 DFQATT, CDR2 SNEGSKA (reference sequence). The ends lost 0 bases at V and 2 bases at J; junction bases unmatched: 6. The CDR3 spans 16 residues. CDR3 DNA: TGCAGTGCTAGAGATATGCTAGCGGGGCTCACAGATACGCAGTATTTT. Translated: CSARDMLAGLTDTQYF.

This clonotype was detected only a few times. The V and J genes are TRBV2 and TRBJ2-3, with 7 nucleotides matching TRBD2. Germline lookup yields CDR1 SNHLY and CDR2 FYNNEI. This CDR3 has 16 amino acids. With V trimmed by 4 bases and J by 0 bases, 7 bases remained unmatched. The CDR3 DNA follows: TGTGCCAGCAGTGTCTCTAGCGGCTCTAGCACAGATACGCAGTATTTT. Its translation: CASSVSSGSSTDTQYF.

This clonotype occurred a few times. The CDR3 region has the DNA TGTGCCAGCAGCTTAGGGAGAACCAATGAGCAGTTCTTC. Translation gives CASSLGRTNEQFF. The genes are TRBV11-2 and TRBJ2-1; D is undetermined. The CDR3 loop spans 13 amino acids. Looked up from germline, CDR1 is SGHAT and CDR2 is FQNNGV. Trimming stripped 1 base from V and 6 bases from J, with 7 bases between.

This clonotype was found a few times. J is TRBJ2-5 and V is TRBV14; D call uncertain. The CDR3 is 17 amino acids. Germline lookup yields CDR1 SGHDN and CDR2 FVKESK. Trimming pared 1 base from V and 0 bases from J, leaving 15 bases between. CDR3 bases: TGTGCCAGCAGCCAAGGGTACGTGATTGCGTACCAAGAGACCCAGTACTTC. This sequence encodes CASSQGYVIAYQETQYF. The whole variable domain, filled in from reference TRBV14 and TRBJ2-5, reads EAGVTQFPSHSVIEKGQTVTLRCDPISGHDNLYWYRRVMGKEIKFLLHFVKESKQDESGMPNNRFLAERTGGTYSTLKVQPAELEDSGVYFCASSQGYVIAYQETQYFGPGTRLLVL.

This clonotype was observed a handful of times. The rearrangement links TRBV4-1 to TRBJ2-2; unclear D gene. Deletions cut 0 bases from V and 5 bases from J, with 7 bases between. The CDR3 sequence is 14 residues long. Germline V gene data show CDR1 as MGHRA and CDR2 as YSYEKL. The CDR3 reads CASSQDEETGELFF. The CDR3 bases are TGCGCCAGCAGCCAAGATGAGGAGACCGGGGAGCTGTTTTTT.

As DNA, the CDR3 is TGTGCCAGCAGGGTTGACAGCGCCGGGGAGCTGTTTTTT. This gives the protein CASRVDSAGELFF. This chain uses TRBV7-8 with TRBJ2-2; TRBD1 is a possible D gene (5 bases). This CDR3 has 13 amino acids. V lost 6 bases, J lost 6 bases, and 11 bases lay in between. Germline V lookup: CDR1 SGHVS, CDR2 FQNEAQ.